This T cell receptor beta chain came from a study of cytomegalovirus exposure and HLA in healthy donors. The study's findings and limits: Cytomegalovirus status was reportedly diagnosed by the classifier with high specificity and sensitivity.

Germline CDR1 reads MNHEY; CDR2 reads SMNVEV (reference sequence). The junction had 7 bases not matched to a gene; V was cut back by 5 bases and J by 7 bases. CDR3 length equals 14 residues. Only a few counts were recorded for this clone. The antigen is unknown. The PCR employed 60 Vbeta primers together with 13 Jbeta primers. The repertoire was sequenced with immunoSEQ multiplex PCR; TCRdb's copy has only in-frame clones and lacks some. This sample has 210,000 or so clones, with 60% to 80% found just once. Likely unrecorded immune exposures existed in these nominally healthy donors. The gene calls are TRBV27 and TRBJ2-7; 11 nucleotides line up with TRBD2. The origin of this receptor is a woman younger than 45 in good health and CMV-seropositive. Sequencing was performed on PBMCs. The CDR3 sequence: CASSAGTSGVEQYF. As DNA, the CDR3 is TGTGCCAGCAGTGCCGGGACTAGCGGTGTAGAGCAGTACTTC.